The present T cell receptor beta chain was sequenced within a study of cytomegalovirus exposure and HLA in healthy donors. Study conclusions and caveats: Among immune exposure information, only CMV serostatus was available. Investigators reported approximately 150 TCR beta chains as tied to cytomegalovirus.

The PCR made use of 60 Vbeta and 13 Jbeta primers. The table came from immunoSEQ multiplex PCR; TCRdb's copy has only in-frame clones and leaves some out. Here the sample spans 150,000 or so clones, around 82% being singletons. As concerns this clone: Its target is unknown.

When sampled, the donors appeared nominally healthy, though they likely had unrecorded immune exposures. Trimming took 4 bases from V and 5 from J; bases not matched to a gene: 9. Germline V gene lookup returns CDR1 MNHEY and CDR2 SVGAGI. CDR3 length equals 15 residues. The sample taken for sequencing was PBMCs. The clonotype was recovered from a young man in good health and CMV-seropositive. The chain carries TRBV6-5 and TRBJ2-7, with TRBD1 matching 9 bases. Here the CDR3 reads CASSSSGTGFNEQYF. CDR3 nucleotide sequence: TGTGCCAGCAGTTCCTCCGGGACAGGGTTTAACGAGCAGTACTTC.